The 24 T cell receptor beta chains given below trace back to one sample, sequenced in a study of T cells expressing NK-cell markers. TCRdb reanalyzed the 5' RACE reads, giving one entry per CDR3 protein sequence and no DNA. The sample's table shows some 460,000 distinct CDR3 sequences. The sequencing sample was made of blood T cells: a sorted CD56 or NKG2C T cell subset, CD4+ or CD8+ T cells, or bulk PBMC T cells (not recorded which). These receptors came from a woman aged 50 to 65 in good health.

This chain links TRBV19 with TRBJ1-1. CDR3 size: 16 residues. Looked up from germline, CDR1 is LNHDA and CDR2 is SQIVND (reference sequence). CDR3 residues: CASSTARGGRGTEAFF.

This rearrangement joins TRBV11-2 to TRBJ2-3. Germline-derived CDR1 and CDR2 are SGHAT and FQNNGV. This CDR3 has 15 residues. The CDR3: CASSRGRNTPDTQYF.

This chain joins TRBV28 and TRBJ2-5; TCRdb's D gene call, TRBD2, goes unchecked for lack of DNA. The CDR3 has 14 residues. Germline CDR1 MDHEN, CDR2 SYDVKM. CDR3 region: CASSSARPSETQYF.

V is TRBV29-1 and J is TRBJ2-1; lacking DNA, the TRBD2 call made by TCRdb goes unchecked. CDR3 length equals 13 residues. Germline-derived CDR1 and CDR2 are SQVTM and ANQGSEA. CDR3 sequence reads: CSVATGVGGEQFF.

This sequence joins TRBV11-1 and TRBJ2-3; the D gene TCRdb calls, TRBD1, cannot be checked with no DNA. Looked up from germline, CDR1 is SGHAT and CDR2 is FQDESV (reference sequence). The CDR3 consists of 14 residues. The CDR3 loop is CASRTGGITDTQYF.

The CDR3 sequence is CASSRYRGAEAFF. This chain uses TRBV4-1 with TRBJ1-1; TCRdb indicates TRBD1, and absent DNA this call remains unverified. The CDR3 spans 13 residues. Germline V lookup: CDR1 MGHRA, CDR2 YSYEKL.

V and J are TRBV12-3 or TRBV12-4 and TRBJ2-3; TCRdb outputs TRBD2, but without DNA this stays unchecked. This CDR3 comprises 13 residues. The CDR3: CATVTSGRDTQYF.

The chain joins TRBV29-1 to TRBJ2-7; TCRdb reports TRBD2, a call that lacks DNA to check it against. Germline V CDR1 and CDR2: SQVTM, ANQGSEA. This CDR3 spans 13 amino acids. CDR3 loop: CSVRAGVGYEQYF.

V is TRBV21-1 and J is TRBJ2-2. TRBV21-1 is tagged as a pseudogene. CDR3 length: 11 amino acids. The CDR3 here is CASSTSRELFF.

The chain joins TRBV5-5 to TRBJ2-1. The CDR3 is 15 residues long. The germline CDR1 and CDR2 sequences are SGHKS and YYEKEE (reference sequence). CDR3 region: CASSLEGIVSNEQFF.

V gene TRBV7-9 combines with J gene TRBJ2-2; TCRdb's assignment of TRBD1 cannot be checked, as there is no DNA. The CDR3 is 16 residues long. In germline, CDR1 is SEHNR, CDR2 FQNEAQ (reference sequence). This CDR3 reads CASSPIATGLTGELFF. The full variable domain, completed using reference TRBV7-9 and TRBJ2-2, is DTGVSQNPRHKITKRGQNVTFRCDPISEHNRLYWYRQTLGQGPEFLTYFQNEAQLEKSRLLSDRFSAERPKGSFSTLEIQRTEQGDSAMYLCASSPIATGLTGELFFGEGSRLTVL.

This sequence joins TRBV4-2 and TRBJ2-7. The germline gives CDR1 LGHNA, CDR2 YNFKEQ. This CDR3 has 17 residues. This CDR3 reads CASSQGLSSGRTYEQYF.

This chain joins TRBV20-1 and TRBJ2-7; with no DNA, the TCRdb D assignment of TRBD1 cannot be verified. This CDR3 region has 14 residues. CDR1 is DFQATT, CDR2 SNEGSKA, per germline (reference sequence). The CDR3 loop is CSASRQGMRYEQYF.

The chain combines TRBV7-9 with TRBJ1-1; without DNA, the TCRdb call of TRBD1 cannot be checked. The V gene's germline CDR1 is SEHNR and CDR2 FQNEAQ (reference sequence). The CDR3 is 14 residues long. The CDR3: CAGGRTGVNTEAFF.

The chain has TRBV3-1 and TRBJ2-3; TCRdb returns TRBD2, unconfirmable since there is no DNA. This CDR3 is built from 17 residues. Germline V lookup: CDR1 LGHDT, CDR2 YNNKEL (reference sequence). The CDR3 protein is CASSPGLPTAPWDTQYF.

The chain uses TRBV29-1 and TRBJ1-6. From germline, CDR1 is SQVTM and CDR2 ANQGSEA. The CDR3 runs to 13 residues. The CDR3 protein is CSVGLLGEGPLHF.

This rearrangement joins TRBV12-3 or TRBV12-4 to TRBJ2-3. This CDR3 spans 13 amino acids. This CDR3 reads CASSLAASGTQYF.

The CDR3 sequence is CASSQGPPGTGGQPQHF. The rearrangement joins TRBV3-1 to TRBJ1-5. The CDR3 consists of 17 residues. Germline V lookup: CDR1 LGHDT, CDR2 YNNKEL (reference sequence).

The chain has TRBV29-1 and TRBJ2-3; TCRdb calls TRBD2, which cannot be checked without DNA. Germline assignment: CDR1 SQVTM and CDR2 ANQGSEA. This CDR3 spans 15 amino acids. This CDR3 reads CSVEGPSGFTDTQYF.

V is TRBV18 and J is TRBJ2-1; the D gene TCRdb calls, TRBD2, cannot be checked with no DNA. The CDR3 totals 15 residues. Germline lookup yields CDR1 KGHSH and CDR2 LQKENI. This CDR3 reads CASSPLRAGYNEQFF.

The CDR3 spells CASSFPGLAGVRETQYF. This chain links TRBV5-1 with TRBJ2-5; TCRdb gives TRBD2 as the D gene, but with no DNA this cannot be confirmed. The CDR3 has 17 residues. Looked up from germline, CDR1 is SGHRS and CDR2 is YFSETQ.

The chain's CDR3 is CASSSLIRGPRSTDTQYF. The rearrangement uses TRBV27 and TRBJ2-3; TCRdb reports TRBD2, a call that lacks DNA to check it against. The CDR3 is 18 residues long. Germline V CDR1 and CDR2: MNHEY, SMNVEV (reference sequence).

CDR3 region: CASSFGMSSGNTIYF. The chain uses TRBV7-2 and TRBJ1-3. Germline values: CDR1 SGHTA, CDR2 FQGNSA. The CDR3 loop spans 15 amino acids.

J is TRBJ2-5 and V is TRBV20-1; there is no DNA to check the TCRdb D call of TRBD2. The CDR3 sequence is 14 residues long. CDR1 is DFQATT and CDR2 is SNEGSKA in the germline V gene (reference sequence). This CDR3 is CSAISGRAWETQYF.